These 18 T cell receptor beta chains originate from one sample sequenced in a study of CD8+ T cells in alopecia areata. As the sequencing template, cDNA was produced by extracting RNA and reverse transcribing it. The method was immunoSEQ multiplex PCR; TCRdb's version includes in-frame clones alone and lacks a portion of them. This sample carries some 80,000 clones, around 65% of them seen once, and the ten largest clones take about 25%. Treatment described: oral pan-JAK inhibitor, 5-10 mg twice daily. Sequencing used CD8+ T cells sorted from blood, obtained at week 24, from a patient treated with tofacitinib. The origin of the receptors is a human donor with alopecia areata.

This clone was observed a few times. DNA for the CDR3: TGCAGCGTTCTCGGACTAGCGGGGACACCCTACAATGAGCAGTTCTTC. This translates into CSVLGLAGTPYNEQFF. The chain links TRBV29-1 to TRBJ2-1, with TRBD2 matching over 12 bases. Germline lookup yields CDR1 SQVTM and CDR2 ANQGSEA. The CDR3 totals 16 residues. The junction had 7 bases not matched to a gene; V was cut back by 5 bases and J by 2 bases.

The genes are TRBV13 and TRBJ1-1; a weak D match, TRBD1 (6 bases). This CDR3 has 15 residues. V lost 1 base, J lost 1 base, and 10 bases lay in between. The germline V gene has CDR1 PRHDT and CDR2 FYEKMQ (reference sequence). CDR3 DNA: TGTGCCAGCAGCTTAGAGGGGGATGAGAACACTGAAGCTTTCTTT. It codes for CASSLEGDENTEAFF.

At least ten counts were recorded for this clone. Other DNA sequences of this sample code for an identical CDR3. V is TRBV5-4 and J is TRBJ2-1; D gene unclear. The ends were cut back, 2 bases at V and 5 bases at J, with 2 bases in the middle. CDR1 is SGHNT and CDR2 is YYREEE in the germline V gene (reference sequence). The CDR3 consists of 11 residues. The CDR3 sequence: CASSLNNEQFF. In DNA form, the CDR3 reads TGTGCCAGCAGCTTAAACAATGAGCAGTTCTTC.

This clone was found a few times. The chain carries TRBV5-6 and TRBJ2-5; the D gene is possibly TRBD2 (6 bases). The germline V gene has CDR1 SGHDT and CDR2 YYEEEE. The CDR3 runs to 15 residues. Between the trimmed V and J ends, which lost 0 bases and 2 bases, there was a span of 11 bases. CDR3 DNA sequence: TGTGCCAGCAGCTTGGGCGGGAATCCACAAGAGACCCAGTACTTC. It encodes CASSLGGNPQETQYF.

CDR3 nucleotide sequence: TGCGCCAGCAGCTGGACAGGCTCCTACGAGCAGTACTTC. It yields the protein CASSWTGSYEQYF. The V gene is TRBV4-1, the J gene TRBJ2-7; TRBD1 agrees at 7 bases. The CDR3 sequence is 13 residues long. Per the germline V gene, CDR1 is MGHRA and CDR2 is YSYEKL. After removal of 5 bases from V and 0 bases from J, the junction contained 1 base not matched to a gene.

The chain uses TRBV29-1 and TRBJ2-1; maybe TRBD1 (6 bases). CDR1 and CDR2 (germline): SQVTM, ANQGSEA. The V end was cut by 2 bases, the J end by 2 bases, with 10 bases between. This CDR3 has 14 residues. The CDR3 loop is CSVEINRAYNEQFF. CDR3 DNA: TGCAGCGTTGAAATAAACAGGGCCTACAATGAGCAGTTCTTC.

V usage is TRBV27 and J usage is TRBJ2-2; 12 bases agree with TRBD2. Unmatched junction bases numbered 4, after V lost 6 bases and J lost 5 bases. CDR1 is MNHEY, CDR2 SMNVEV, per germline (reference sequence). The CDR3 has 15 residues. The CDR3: CASSWTSGNTGELFF. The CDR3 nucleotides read TGTGCCAGCAGCTGGACTAGCGGGAATACCGGGGAGCTGTTTTTT.

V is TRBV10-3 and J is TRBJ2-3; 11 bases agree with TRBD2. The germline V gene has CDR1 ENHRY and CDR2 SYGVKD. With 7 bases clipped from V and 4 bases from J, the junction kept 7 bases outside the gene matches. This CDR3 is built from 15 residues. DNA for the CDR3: TGTGCCATCAAGGGACTAGCGGACCCTCCAGATACGCAGTATTTT. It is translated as CAIKGLADPPDTQYF.

The CDR3 loop is CASSLLNTEAFF. The CDR3 bases are TGTGCCAGCAGCTTGTTGAACACTGAAGCTTTCTTT. The chain joins TRBV5-6 to TRBJ1-1, with D uncertain. The CDR3 covers 12 residues. Trimming removed 1 base at V and 0 bases at J, with 1 base between. Per germline, CDR1 SGHDT and CDR2 YYEEEE.

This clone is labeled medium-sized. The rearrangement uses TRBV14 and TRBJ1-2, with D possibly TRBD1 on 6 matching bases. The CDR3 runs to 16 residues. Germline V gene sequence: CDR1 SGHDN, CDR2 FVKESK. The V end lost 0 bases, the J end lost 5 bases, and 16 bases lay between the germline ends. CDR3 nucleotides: TGTGCCAGCAGCCAAGAGGGACACTCCGCGCATTATGGCTACACCTTC. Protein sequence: CASSQEGHSAHYGYTF.

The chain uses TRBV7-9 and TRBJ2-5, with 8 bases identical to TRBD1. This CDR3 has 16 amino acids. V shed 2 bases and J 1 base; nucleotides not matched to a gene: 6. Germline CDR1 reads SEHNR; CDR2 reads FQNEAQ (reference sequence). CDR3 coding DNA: TGTGCCAGCAGCTTACTAGACAGGGGCCTCCAAGAGACCCAGTACTTC. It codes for CASSLLDRGLQETQYF.

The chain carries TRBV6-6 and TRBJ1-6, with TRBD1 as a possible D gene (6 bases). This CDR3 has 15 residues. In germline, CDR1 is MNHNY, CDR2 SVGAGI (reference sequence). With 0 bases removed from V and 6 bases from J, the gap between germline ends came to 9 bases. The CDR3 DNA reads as TGTGCCAGCAGTTACTCGAGGGGGAGTAATTCACCCCTCCACTTT. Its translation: CASSYSRGSNSPLHF.

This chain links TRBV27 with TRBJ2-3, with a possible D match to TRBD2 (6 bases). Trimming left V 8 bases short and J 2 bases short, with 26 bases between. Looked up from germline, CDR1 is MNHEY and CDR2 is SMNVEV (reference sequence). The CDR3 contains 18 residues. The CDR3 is CASCPTSGGAVYTDTQYF. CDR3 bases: TGTGCCAGCTGTCCCACATCCGGGGGAGCGGTCTACACAGATACGCAGTATTTT.

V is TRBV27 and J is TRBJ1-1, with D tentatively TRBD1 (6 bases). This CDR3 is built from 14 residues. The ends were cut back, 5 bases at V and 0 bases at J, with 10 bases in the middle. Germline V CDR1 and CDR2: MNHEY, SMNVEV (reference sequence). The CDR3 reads CASSLDSLNTEAFF. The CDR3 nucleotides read TGTGCCAGCAGTCTGGACAGCCTGAACACTGAAGCTTTCTTT.

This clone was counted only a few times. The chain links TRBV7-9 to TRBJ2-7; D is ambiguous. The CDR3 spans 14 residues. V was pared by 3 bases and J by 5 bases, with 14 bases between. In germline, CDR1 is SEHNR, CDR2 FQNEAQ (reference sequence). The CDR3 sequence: CASSFPPGKDEQYF. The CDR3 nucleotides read TGTGCCAGCAGCTTTCCTCCTGGGAAGGACGAGCAGTACTTC.

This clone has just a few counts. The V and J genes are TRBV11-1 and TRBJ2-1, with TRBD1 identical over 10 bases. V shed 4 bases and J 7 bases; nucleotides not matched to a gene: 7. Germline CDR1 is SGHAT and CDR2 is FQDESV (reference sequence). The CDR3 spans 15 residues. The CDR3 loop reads CASSWGTGVGNEQFF. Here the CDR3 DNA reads TGTGCCAGCAGCTGGGGGACAGGGGTAGGGAATGAGCAGTTCTTC.

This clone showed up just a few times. Written as DNA, the CDR3 is TGTGCCAGCAGCTTAGTGGACGGCAGCACAGATACGCAGTATTTT. Residues: CASSLVDGSTDTQYF. This rearrangement joins TRBV7-9 to TRBJ2-3, with D unclear. Trimming stripped 1 base from V and 0 bases from J, with 8 bases between. From germline, CDR1 is SEHNR and CDR2 FQNEAQ (reference sequence). This CDR3 contains 15 residues.

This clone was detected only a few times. Here the CDR3 reads CAVREGDYGYTF. The CDR3 DNA follows: TGTGCCGTCAGGGAGGGGGACTATGGCTACACCTTC. The chain joins TRBV27 to TRBJ1-2, with D possibly being TRBD1 (6 bases). Germline lookup yields CDR1 MNHEY and CDR2 SMNVEV (reference sequence). There are 12 residues in the CDR3. Trimming stripped 11 bases from V and 3 bases from J, with 13 bases between.